The 24 T cell receptor beta chains in this list originate from one sample, sequenced in a study of cytomegalovirus exposure and HLA in healthy donors. Researchers ran the PCR with 60 Vbeta and 13 Jbeta primers. TCRdb keeps only in-frame clones here, not all; method: immunoSEQ multiplex PCR. The sample lists some 120,000 clones, around 80% occurring once. The source material was PBMCs. The origin of the receptors is a female donor in good health and CMV-seronegative.

The chain links TRBV6-5 to TRBJ1-1, with unresolved D. The ends were cut back, 8 bases at V and 10 bases at J, with 20 bases in the middle. This CDR3 has 13 residues. Germline V gene data show CDR1 as MNHEY and CDR2 as SVGAGI. The CDR3 DNA sequence: TGTGCCAGCCAACCGGGGAGGGTAGTTAGAGCTTTCTTT. Amino acids: CASQPGRVVRAFF.

This chain links TRBV7-9 with TRBJ2-1, with 13 bases lining up with TRBD2. Germline trimming cut 0 bases from V and 3 bases from J; bases unmatched to any gene: 2. This CDR3 spans 17 amino acids. Germline V gives CDR1 SEHNR, CDR2 FQNEAQ (reference sequence). CDR3 DNA sequence: TGTGCCAGCAGCTTAGCGCGGACTAGCGGGAGCTACAATGAGCAGTTCTTC. This encodes CASSLARTSGSYNEQFF.

This clone was picked up one time. The chain uses TRBV21-1 and TRBJ1-1; TRBD1 reflects the table's D call only, with no check against the DNA. TRBV21-1 is deemed a pseudogene. This CDR3 is 19 amino acids long. The CDR3 loop reads CASSKALLDRVLPHGLAFF. The CDR3 bases are TGTGCCAGCAGCAAAGCGCTTTTGGACAGGGTCCTACCCCACGGATTAGCTTTCTTT.

The chain couples TRBV11-3 to TRBJ2-7; 8 bases match TRBD2. This CDR3 has 14 amino acids. Trimming took 4 bases from V and 3 from J; bases not matched to a gene: 5. Germline V CDR1 and CDR2: SGHNT, YENEEA. CDR3 DNA: TGTGCCAGCAGCTCGGGAGGGGACATCTACGAGCAGTACTTC. It encodes CASSSGGDIYEQYF.

The chain is built from TRBV13 and TRBJ2-1; 7 bases agree with TRBD1. The germline V gene encodes CDR1 PRHDT and CDR2 FYEKMQ (reference sequence). V lost 6 bases and J lost 6; bases outside the gene matches: 2. The length of the CDR3 is 12 residues. The CDR3 bases are TGTGCCAGCAGGGGACAGACCAATGAGCAGTTCTTC. Protein: CASRGQTNEQFF.

This clone has a single count. The V call is TRBV5-5, the J call TRBJ1-5; the D gene is possibly TRBD1 (6 bases). The CDR3 length is 17 residues. CDR1 is SGHKS and CDR2 is YYEKEE in the germline V gene (reference sequence). V lost 4 bases and J lost 4, with 21 bases in between. The CDR3, as DNA: TGTGCCAGCAGCCCTAGCACGCGGACAGTATCAAATCAGCCCCAGCATTTT. It translates to CASSPSTRTVSNQPQHF.

J is TRBJ2-7 and V is TRBV4-1; 9 bases are a match to TRBD2. V was pared by 2 bases and J by 2 bases, with 7 bases of the junction left unmatched. CDR1 and CDR2 (germline): MGHRA, YSYEKL. The CDR3 extends over 16 amino acids. This chain's CDR3 is CASSQWSAGGTYEQYF. The CDR3 nucleotides are TGCGCCAGCAGCCAATGGTCCGCGGGGGGGACCTACGAGCAGTACTTC.

The chain has TRBV7-7 and TRBJ2-7; D not resolved. The CDR3 runs to 12 residues. Germline V gene lookup returns CDR1 SSHAT and CDR2 FNYEAQ (reference sequence). V lost 4 bases, J lost 6 bases, and 10 bases lay in between. CDR3 sequence reads: CASSSGPGEQYF. The CDR3 nucleotides are TGTGCCAGCAGCTCAGGCCCCGGCGAGCAGTACTTC.

The rearrangement links TRBV2 to TRBJ2-5; D uncertain. The CDR3 contains 12 residues. Trimming took 8 bases from V and 3 from J, leaving 10 bases between them. The germline gives CDR1 SNHLY, CDR2 FYNNEI. The CDR3 sequence: CASGTAEETQYF. The CDR3 region has the DNA TGTGCCAGCGGAACAGCTGAAGAGACCCAGTACTTC.

The chain combines TRBV2 with TRBJ1-3; D uncertain. V lost 5 bases and J lost 1, with 6 bases in between. The CDR3 is made up of 13 amino acids. Germline assignment: CDR1 SNHLY and CDR2 FYNNEI. CDR3 nucleotides: TGTGCCAGCAGTAGAGAATCTGGAAACACCATATATTTT. Translating gives CASSRESGNTIYF. Drawing the rest from reference TRBV2 and TRBJ1-3, the complete variable domain is EPEVTQTPSHQVTQMGQEVILRCVPISNHLYFYWYRQILGQKVEFLVSFYNNEISEKSEIFDDQFSVERPDGSNFTLKIRSTKLEDSAMYFCASSRESGNTIYFGEGSWLTVV.

The chain links TRBV6-1 to TRBJ1-5, with D tentatively TRBD1 (5 bases). Germline V gives CDR1 MNHNS, CDR2 SASEGT. This CDR3 region has 15 residues. Trimming pared 1 base from V and 1 base from J, leaving 8 bases between. The CDR3 nucleotides are TGTGCCAGCAGTGAAGGGGGGGGGAGCAATCAGCCCCAGCATTTT. Residues: CASSEGGGSNQPQHF.

The V gene is TRBV7-9, the J gene TRBJ2-5, with D possibly TRBD2 on 5 matching bases. The CDR3 loop spans 15 amino acids. Trimming cost V 2 bases and J 1 base, with 11 bases left between them. Germline CDR1 SEHNR, CDR2 FQNEAQ (reference sequence). The CDR3 reads CASSLRGQIQETQYF. DNA of the CDR3: TGTGCCAGCAGCTTAAGAGGGCAGATCCAAGAGACCCAGTACTTC.

The chain combines TRBV27 with TRBJ1-4; perhaps TRBD1 as D (5 bases). The germline gives CDR1 MNHEY, CDR2 SMNVEV (reference sequence). Trimming left V 5 bases short and J 7 bases short, with 17 bases between. The CDR3 totals 15 residues. CDR3 sequence: CASSQSGRVIEKLFF. The CDR3, as DNA: TGTGCCAGCAGTCAATCAGGGAGGGTAATTGAAAAACTGTTTTTT.

V and J are TRBV6-5 and TRBJ2-7; TRBD1 aligns across 9 bases. The trim removed 5 bases at V and 6 bases at J, leaving 8 bases unmatched. The CDR3 contains 14 residues. From germline, CDR1 is MNHEY and CDR2 SVGAGI. This CDR3 reads CASSPLGQGGEQYF. The CDR3 bases are TGTGCCAGCAGTCCCCTGGGACAGGGCGGCGAGCAGTACTTC.

Concerning this clone: The junction differs from germline at one of its ends, possibly a read error. The rearrangement joins TRBV11-2 to TRBJ2-4, with 11 nucleotides matching TRBD2. CDR3 size: 17 residues. Germline loops: CDR1 SGHAT, CDR2 FQNNGV. The CDR3 loop is CASNKETGLADLNSQYF. For the CDR3, the DNA is TGTGCCAGCAACAAAGAAACGGGACTAGCGGATCTCAACAGTCAGTACTTC.

The CDR3 sequence: CASRPRPGWGREVTQYF. CDR3 DNA sequence: TGTGCCAGCAGACCCAGGCCTGGCTGGGGGCGGGAGGTGACCCAGTACTTC. The chain recombines TRBV28 with TRBJ2-5; 8 positions agree with TRBD2. The CDR3 has 17 residues. Germline-derived CDR1 and CDR2 are MDHEN and SYDVKM. V shed 6 bases, J shed 7 bases, and the junction held 19 bases outside the gene matches.

The table lists this clone with a few counts. J is TRBJ1-1 and V is TRBV5-1; perhaps TRBD1 as D (6 bases). Trimming removed 3 bases at V and 1 base at J, with 10 bases between. Germline-derived CDR1 and CDR2 are SGHRS and YFSETQ. This CDR3 has 14 amino acids. CDR3 nucleotides: TGCGCCAGCAGCTGGGGAGGGGGGAACACTGAAGCTTTCTTT. Protein product: CASSWGGGNTEAFF. The complete variable domain, with remaining parts taken from reference TRBV5-1 and TRBJ1-1, reads KAGVTQTPRYLIKTRGQQVTLSCSPISGHRSVSWYQQTPGQGLQFLFEYFSETQRNKGNFPGRFSGRQFSNSRSEMNVSTLELGDSALYLCASSWGGGNTEAFFGQGTRLTVV.

The chain has TRBV11-2 and TRBJ2-5; 10 bases are shared with TRBD1. TRBJ2-7 matches the DNA end more closely, so the J call is doubtful. The CDR3 is 14 amino acids. Germline V gene data show CDR1 as SGHAT and CDR2 as FQNNGV. The CDR3 is CASSSRDRGYEQYF. CDR3 sequence (DNA): TGTGCCAGCAGCTCCCGGGACAGGGGCTACGAGCAGTACTTC.

The sample holds a few counts of this clone. The J gene is TRBJ2-7, the V gene TRBV5-4, with 8 bases that match TRBD1. With 5 bases clipped from V and 3 bases from J, the junction kept 10 bases outside the gene matches. The germline CDR1 and CDR2 sequences are SGHNT and YYREEE (reference sequence). The CDR3 consists of 15 residues. CDR3 loop: CASRPDRATNYEQYF. DNA for the CDR3: TGTGCCAGCAGACCGGACAGGGCGACCAACTACGAGCAGTACTTC.

Notes on this clone: An end of the junction differs from the germline gene, which may be a read error. The chain uses TRBV7-9 and TRBJ2-7; 7 bases fit TRBD1. The length of the CDR3 is 15 residues. CDR1 and CDR2 from the germline V gene are SEHNR and FQNEAQ (reference sequence). The CDR3 coding sequence is TGTTCCAGCAGCCCTATTGGGGACAGTGCCTACGAGCAGTACTTC. As protein: CSSSPIGDSAYEQYF.

The sample holds a few counts of this clone. This chain links TRBV30 with TRBJ2-1; TRBD1 aligns across 7 bases. The germline CDR1 and CDR2 sequences are GTSNPN and SVGIG (reference sequence). J was trimmed by 3 bases and V by 4 bases; bases with no gene match: 9. This CDR3 has 15 residues. This CDR3 is CAWTLGQPGYNEQFF. CDR3 nucleotide sequence: TGTGCCTGGACCCTGGGACAGCCCGGCTACAATGAGCAGTTCTTC.

V gene TRBV19 combines with J gene TRBJ2-5; no firm D call. V lost 3 bases to trimming and J lost 2 bases, with 13 bases between them. This CDR3 spans 15 amino acids. The germline V gene encodes CDR1 LNHDA and CDR2 SQIVND (reference sequence). DNA of the CDR3: TGTGCCAGTAGTATGTCGACAACATTTCAAGAGACCCAGTACTTC. It codes for CASSMSTTFQETQYF.

This rearrangement joins TRBV7-6 to TRBJ1-2; D remains unclear. The CDR3 runs to 13 residues. Germline values: CDR1 SGHVS, CDR2 FNYEAQ. V lost 1 base and J 6 bases, leaving 9 bases between the germline ends. The CDR3 reads CASSLGGEDGYTF. The CDR3 nucleotides are TGTGCCAGCAGCTTAGGAGGAGAAGATGGCTACACCTTC. The full variable domain, completed using reference TRBV7-6 and TRBJ1-2, is GAGVSQSPRYKVTKRGQDVALRCDPISGHVSLYWYRQALGQGPEFLTYFNYEAQQDKSGLPNDRFSAERPEGSISTLTIQRTEQRDSAMYRCASSLGGEDGYTFGSGTRLTVV.

The V and J genes are TRBV5-6 and TRBJ2-3; a weak D match, TRBD2 (5 bases). Trimming took off 1 base at V and 1 base at J, with 13 bases between the two ends. The germline V gene encodes CDR1 SGHDT and CDR2 YYEEEE. The CDR3 runs to 16 residues. CDR3 region: CASSLIVEVGTDTQYF. The CDR3 nucleotides are TGTGCCAGCAGCTTGATTGTGGAGGTGGGCACAGATACGCAGTATTTT.